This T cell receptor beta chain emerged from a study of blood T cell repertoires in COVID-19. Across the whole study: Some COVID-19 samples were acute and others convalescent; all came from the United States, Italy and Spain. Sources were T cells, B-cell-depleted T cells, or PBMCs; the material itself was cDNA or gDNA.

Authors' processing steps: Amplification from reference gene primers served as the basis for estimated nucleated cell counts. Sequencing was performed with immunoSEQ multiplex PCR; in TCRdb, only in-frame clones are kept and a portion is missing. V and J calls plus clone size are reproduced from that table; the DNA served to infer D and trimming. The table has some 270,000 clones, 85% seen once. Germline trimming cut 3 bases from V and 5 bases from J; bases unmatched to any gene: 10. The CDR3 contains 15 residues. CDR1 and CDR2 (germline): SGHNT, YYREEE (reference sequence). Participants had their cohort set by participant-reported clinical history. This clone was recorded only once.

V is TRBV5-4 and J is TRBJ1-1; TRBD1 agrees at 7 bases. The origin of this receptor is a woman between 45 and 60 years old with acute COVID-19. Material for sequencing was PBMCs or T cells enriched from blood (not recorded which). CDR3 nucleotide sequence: TGTGCCAGCAGCTCTGCTTTTACGGGACAGACTGAAGCTTTCTTT. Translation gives CASSSAFTGQTEAFF.